These T cell receptor beta chains were read from a single sample in a study of blood T cell repertoires in COVID-19. The protocol was immunoSEQ multiplex PCR, while the TCRdb copy is restricted to in-frame clones and leaves out a portion. Among 150,000 or so clones, 84% were seen once, and the ten largest hold 5.8%. Input material: PBMCs or T cells enriched from blood (not recorded which). These receptors all come from a woman between 50 and 59 years old who had been exposed to COVID-19. Each CDR3 is given without its conserved first and last residue.

j_call v_call cdr3_aa
TRBJ2-3 TRBV5-1 ASQELGITDTQY
TRBJ2-1 TRBV7-9 ASSGTESSYNEQF
TRBJ2-5 TRBV20-1 SAHSLETQY
TRBJ2-5 TRBV6-5 ASSMTSGRETQY
TRBJ1-2 TRBV14 ASSQLSTAGYT
TRBJ1-3 TRBV12-3/TRBV12-4 ASSFHSGNTIY
TRBJ1-5 TRBV2 AGSVEGGPQH
TRBJ2-1 TRBV13 ASSSRHDRGSSYNEQF
TRBJ1-2 TRBV6-5 ASSYGGGPGGGYT
TRBJ2-3 TRBV25-1 ASSHDTDFSTDTQY
TRBJ2-7 TRBV7-9 ASSSPGSLFYEQY
TRBJ2-1 TRBV27 ASSLTGDPPL
TRBJ1-5 TRBV7-9 ASSSDSQNQPQH
TRBJ1-1 TRBV11-2 ASSLDRLSPEAF
TRBJ2-7 TRBV7-2 ASSLGLAGAAEQY
TRBJ1-1 TRBV27 ASTGHLEAF
TRBJ2-3 TRBV27 ASSLGLAGGTDTQY
TRBJ2-1 TRBV7-2 ASSLWLGQGARNEQF
TRBJ1-4 TRBV6-1 ASSGLRVAGATNEKLF
TRBJ1-1 TRBV5-8 ASSLFSGSEAF
TRBJ1-6 TRBV5-4 ATSQVESPLH
TRBJ2-2 TRBV19 AGRFGTGELF
TRBJ1-2 TRBV4-1 ASSQVGQGYGYT
TRBJ1-2 TRBV19 ATRGQTNYGYT
TRBJ1-1 TRBV5-1 ASSPRTGENTEAF
TRBJ1-3 TRBV19 ASSLTVGSGNTIY
TRBJ1-2 TRBV27 ASSPGTGRGYT
TRBJ1-2 TRBV27 ASSSRGPAGHRRRYGYT
TRBJ2-2 TRBV6-4 ASSDPGAVAGELF
TRBJ2-3 TRBV5-1 ASSLRGLSTDTQY
TRBJ2-1 TRBV20-1 SASRGASYNEQF
TRBJ1-2 TRBV30 AWSVVNSGYGYT
TRBJ2-1 TRBV7-3 ASSLLAGGINEQF
TRBJ1-3 TRBV11-2 ASSFRRSGAGNTIY
TRBJ2-1 TRBV27 ASSSGNEQF
TRBJ1-2 TRBV29-1 SVVPWGVPGANYGYT
TRBJ1-2 TRBV18 ASSPYEVGGYT
TRBJ2-1 TRBV2 ATYKGEVPGNEQF
TRBJ1-4 TRBV19 ASSIVRAPEKLF
TRBJ1-2 TRBV13 ASSLVTGQGARGYT
TRBJ2-7 TRBV11-2 ASLQTSGSNEQY
TRBJ2-1 TRBV7-9 ASSLVRLDGNEQF
TRBJ1-2 TRBV7-3 ASSLTITGGIGYGYT
TRBJ2-1 TRBV5-4 ASSLAMRGGNEQF
TRBJ2-3 TRBV27 ASSQWTSGGITDTQY
TRBJ2-2 TRBV7-7 ASRYPSGLANTGELF
TRBJ1-4 TRBV19 ASRGHANEKLF
TRBJ1-1 TRBV19 ASSIGTGHMNTEAF
TRBJ1-2 TRBV19 ASSIRGREGGYT
TRBJ2-7 TRBV5-1 ASSGSSEQY
TRBJ2-7 TRBV5-5 ASSFKFSPEEQY
TRBJ2-2 TRBV9 ASSGRLAGNTGELF
TRBJ2-6 TRBV6-2/TRBV6-3 ASSEARSGANVLT
TRBJ1-5 TRBV2 ASRGTADSNQPQH
TRBJ1-2 TRBV21-1 ASSKVGGQRQSNYGYT
TRBJ2-7 TRBV7-9 ASLQAAASEQY
TRBJ2-1 TRBV5-4 ASSPRTMNEQF
TRBJ2-7 TRBV6-2/TRBV6-3 ASSYAGLAGGGEQY
TRBJ2-7 TRBV2 ASSDDGGGYEQY
TRBJ2-7 TRBV3-1/TRBV3-2 ASSQRAGTAAYEQY